One sample yielded the 26 T cell receptor beta chains listed below, sequenced in a study of T cell responses to AZD1222 COVID-19 vaccine. Clones were sequenced by immunoSEQ multiplex PCR, and TCRdb holds only the in-frame ones, with some missing. The sample includes some 70,000 clones, less than 90% seen only once; the top ten take 9.5% to 10%. Here the sequenced sample was peripheral blood, taken on day 0 of AZD1222 vaccination. The receptors were gathered from an adult in good health.

The V gene is TRBV6-5, the J gene TRBJ2-7; 8 bases are a match to TRBD1. From germline, CDR1 is MNHEY and CDR2 SVGAGI. J was trimmed by 4 bases and V by 10 bases; bases with no gene match: 12. CDR3 length: 14 residues. The CDR3 bases are TGTGCCACTCTCCCGGTTCAGGGGGCTTACGAGCAGTACTTC. It yields the protein CATLPVQGAYEQYF.

J is TRBJ1-4 and V is TRBV9; D gene uncertain. The CDR3 is made up of 17 amino acids. Trimming pared 0 bases from V and 0 bases from J, leaving 12 bases between. Germline CDR1 and CDR2: SGDLS and YYNGEE. CDR3 residues: CASSVEARETTNEKLFF. CDR3 in DNA: TGTGCCAGCAGCGTAGAAGCAAGGGAAACAACTAATGAAAAACTGTTTTTT.

This chain joins TRBV7-2 and TRBJ2-7; 10 nucleotides agree with TRBD2. CDR3 size: 18 residues. V shed 2 bases and J 4 bases; nucleotides not matched to a gene: 14. CDR1 and CDR2 from the germline V gene are SGHTA and FQGNSA. In DNA, the CDR3 is TGTGCCAGCAGCTTAAAGTTTAGGACTAGCGGTACAAATTACGAGCAGTACTTC. Translation gives CASSLKFRTSGTNYEQYF. The variable domain in full, completed from reference TRBV7-2 and TRBJ2-7, reads GAGVSQSPSNKVTEKGKDVELRCDPISGHTALYWYRQSLGQGLEFLIYFQGNSAPDKSGLPSDRFSAERTGGSVSTLTIQRTQQEDSAVYLCASSLKFRTSGTNYEQYFGPGTRLTVT.

The V and J genes are TRBV28 and TRBJ1-5; TRBD1 matches at 10 bases. The CDR3 extends over 16 amino acids. Per the germline V gene, CDR1 is MDHEN and CDR2 is SYDVKM. V shed 7 bases, J shed 5 bases, and the junction held 11 bases outside the gene matches. The CDR3 DNA reads as TGTGCCAGCACCCCGGGGGGACAGGGGAATTATCAGCCCCAGCATTTT. Translating gives CASTPGGQGNYQPQHF.

V usage is TRBV30 and J usage is TRBJ1-6; no firm D call. The germline V gene encodes CDR1 GTSNPN and CDR2 SVGIG (reference sequence). The CDR3 runs 13 residues. V shed 3 bases and J shed 10 bases, with 13 bases lying between them. In DNA, the CDR3 is TGTGCCTGGAGCGAGGTCTTCATATCACCCCTCCACTTT. Its translation: CAWSEVFISPLHF.

V gene TRBV30 combines with J gene TRBJ2-5; 7 bases fit TRBD1. Per germline, CDR1 GTSNPN and CDR2 SVGIG (reference sequence). There are 13 residues in the CDR3. V lost 5 bases, J lost 5 bases, and 8 bases stayed unmatched. The CDR3 loop reads CAWEPGQRETQYF. Written as DNA, the CDR3 is TGTGCCTGGGAGCCGGGACAGAGGGAGACCCAGTACTTC.

J is TRBJ1-3 and V is TRBV5-1; TRBD1 might be the D (6 bases). Germline CDR1 and CDR2: SGHRS and YFSETQ. The CDR3 totals 15 residues. Deletions cut 3 bases from V and 4 bases from J, with 14 bases between. The CDR3 reads CASSYSGQSGNTIYF. In DNA, the CDR3 is TGCGCCAGCAGCTACTCTGGACAGTCGGGAAACACCATATATTTT.

The rearrangement joins TRBV5-1 to TRBJ2-3; TRBD2 matches at 11 bases. The CDR3 length is 16 residues. Per germline, CDR1 SGHRS and CDR2 YFSETQ. After removal of 4 bases from V and 2 bases from J, the junction contained 6 bases not matched to a gene. The CDR3 sequence: CASSLIAGGATDTQYF. The DNA of the CDR3 is TGCGCCAGCAGCCTCATAGCGGGGGGGGCCACAGATACGCAGTATTTT.

This chain connects TRBV6-5 to TRBJ2-1; no definite D call. This CDR3 is 14 amino acids long. CDR1 is MNHEY and CDR2 is SVGAGI in the germline V gene. The V gene lost 0 bases and the J gene lost 6 bases, with 9 bases spanning the gap. CDR3 region: CASSYSVYLNEQFF. The CDR3 nucleotides are TGTGCCAGCAGTTACTCGGTTTACCTCAATGAGCAGTTCTTC.

The V gene is TRBV5-4, the J gene TRBJ2-1; TRBD2 matches 8 bases. V was pared by 7 bases and J by 7 bases, with 13 bases of the junction left unmatched. The CDR3 extends over 15 amino acids. Germline CDR1 is SGHNT and CDR2 is YYREEE (reference sequence). DNA for the CDR3: TGTGCCAGCCATACCGGGACTAGTAGGCGGAATGAGCAGTTCTTC. This translates into CASHTGTSRRNEQFF.

V and J are TRBV4-1 and TRBJ1-5, with a tentative D call TRBD1 (5 bases). This CDR3 has 15 residues. V lost 5 bases to trimming and J lost 1 base, with 12 bases between them. Germline V gives CDR1 MGHRA, CDR2 YSYEKL. The CDR3 coding sequence is TGCGCCAGCAGCGTCGGGGCGGGGAGCAATCAGCCCCAGCATTTT. Its translation: CASSVGAGSNQPQHF.

The chain is built from TRBV7-2 and TRBJ2-7; D not certain. Germline V gives CDR1 SGHTA, CDR2 FQGNSA. The CDR3 loop spans 14 amino acids. Trimming cost V 0 bases and J 5 bases, with 11 bases left between them. In DNA form, the CDR3 reads TGTGCCAGCAGCTTAGCAATAGGGATGGACGAGCAGTACTTC. This encodes CASSLAIGMDEQYF.

This chain connects TRBV9 to TRBJ1-3; the match to TRBD1 covers 7 bases. The V and J ends lost 4 bases and 0 bases, in that order; junction bases with no gene match: 7. This CDR3 comprises 16 residues. CDR1 is SGDLS, CDR2 YYNGEE, per germline. The CDR3 loop is CASSPSGQLSGNTIYF. The CDR3 coding sequence is TGTGCCAGCAGCCCGTCGGGACAGCTCTCTGGAAACACCATATATTTT.

V is TRBV11-3 and J is TRBJ2-7; possible D gene TRBD2, 5 bases. CDR1 and CDR2 (germline): SGHNT, YENEEA. The CDR3 spans 15 residues. V gave up 4 bases and J gave up 0 bases, with 13 bases separating them. The CDR3 spells CASSSAGVSSYEQYF. DNA of the CDR3: TGTGCCAGCAGCTCGGCCGGGGTGAGCTCCTACGAGCAGTACTTC.

Notes on this clone: The limits of the CDR3 on the DNA are not certain, so only TCRdb's listed CDR3 is given. V is TRBV6-5 and J is TRBJ1-2. Germline lookup yields CDR1 MNHEY and CDR2 SVGAGI. The CDR3 region is 13 residues in length, termini included. The CDR3 protein is CASTSTFGEGYTF.

The chain recombines TRBV2 with TRBJ1-6; no clear D gene. V lost 7 bases and J 5 bases, leaving 12 bases between the germline ends. Per the germline V gene, CDR1 is SNHLY and CDR2 is FYNNEI. The length of the CDR3 is 14 residues. CDR3 DNA sequence: TGTGCCAGCAAACCTCTCCTCAATAATTCACCCCTCCACTTT. It yields the protein CASKPLLNNSPLHF.

The chain carries TRBV7-9 and TRBJ1-2, with TRBD1 matching over 7 bases. The CDR3 has 13 amino acids. CDR1 is SEHNR, CDR2 FQNEAQ, per germline (reference sequence). J gave up 8 bases and V 4 bases, and 7 bases lay outside the gene matches. Here the CDR3 DNA reads TGTGCCAGCAGCTCCCCCCAGGGGGGAGGCTACACCTTC. Its protein product is CASSSPQGGGYTF.

This chain connects TRBV4-2 to TRBJ2-2; the D gene is possibly TRBD2 (6 bases). The CDR3 is 15 amino acids. V dropped 0 bases and J dropped 7 bases, with 12 bases sitting between them. Germline V lookup: CDR1 LGHNA, CDR2 YNFKEQ. The CDR3 DNA reads as TGTGCCAGCAGCCAAGAGGGGCGGGGAGGCGGGGAGCTGTTTTTT. It encodes CASSQEGRGGGELFF.

The chain uses TRBV18 and TRBJ1-2; the match to TRBD1 covers 7 bases. There are 15 residues in the CDR3. CDR1 and CDR2 (germline): KGHSH, LQKENI. J gave up 0 bases and V 3 bases, and 4 bases lay outside the gene matches. DNA for the CDR3: TGTGCCAGCTCACCTACGGGACAGACTAACTATGGCTACACCTTC. As protein: CASSPTGQTNYGYTF.

V gene TRBV6-5 combines with J gene TRBJ2-1, with D possibly being TRBD2 (6 bases). Germline lookup yields CDR1 MNHEY and CDR2 SVGAGI. The CDR3 has 15 residues. V was cut by 4 bases and J by 5 bases, with 15 bases left in between. CDR3 nucleotides: TGTGCCAGCAGTTCTCCGGGACTCAAAGACAATGAGCAGTTCTTC. Protein: CASSSPGLKDNEQFF.

This chain joins TRBV10-3 and TRBJ2-3; D gene uncertain. CDR1 and CDR2 (germline): ENHRY, SYGVKD. V lost 6 bases to trimming and J lost 2 bases, with 3 bases between them. CDR3 length equals 11 residues. In DNA, the CDR3 is TGTGCCATCAGGAACACAGATACGCAGTATTTT. This sequence encodes CAIRNTDTQYF.

CDR3 protein: CASSLQGNTEAFF. DNA for the CDR3: TGTGCCAGCAGTTTACAGGGGAACACTGAAGCTTTCTTT. The chain combines TRBV27 with TRBJ1-1, with D maybe TRBD1 (5 bases). CDR1 and CDR2 from the germline V gene are MNHEY and SMNVEV (reference sequence). Between the trimmed V and J ends, which lost 2 bases and 1 base, there was a span of 5 bases. This CDR3 has 13 amino acids.

Only one count was recorded for this clone. The chain carries TRBV7-9 and TRBJ1-1; 7 nucleotides match TRBD1. Germline trimming cut 2 bases from V and 7 bases from J; bases unmatched to any gene: 16. The germline CDR1 and CDR2 sequences are SEHNR and FQNEAQ (reference sequence). The CDR3 loop spans 17 amino acids. The CDR3 loop reads CASSLRARGAPDGEAFF. As DNA, the CDR3 is TGTGCCAGCAGCTTACGCGCCAGGGGGGCTCCGGACGGTGAAGCTTTCTTT.

The V and J genes are TRBV7-9 and TRBJ2-1; 10 bases are shared with TRBD1. After removal of 1 base from V and 8 bases from J, the junction contained 5 bases not matched to a gene. This CDR3 spans 15 amino acids. From germline, CDR1 is SEHNR and CDR2 FQNEAQ (reference sequence). The CDR3 coding sequence is TGTGCCAGCAGCTTAGGGGACAGGGGTTACGATGAGCAGTTCTTC. It yields the protein CASSLGDRGYDEQFF.

V is TRBV6-4 and J is TRBJ1-1; the D is unclear. The CDR3 covers 13 residues. Germline V gene data show CDR1 as MRHNA and CDR2 as SNTAGT. V was clipped by 6 bases and J by 8 bases, with 16 bases between them. This chain's CDR3 is CASRDAGHSEAFF. The CDR3 nucleotides read TGTGCCAGCAGAGACGCCGGGCACTCGGAAGCTTTCTTT.

J is TRBJ2-4 and V is TRBV19; TRBD2 matches at 12 bases. V trimming: 5 bases; J trimming: 4 bases; junction bases outside the gene matches: 6. The CDR3 runs to 16 residues. Looked up from germline, CDR1 is LNHDA and CDR2 is SQIVND (reference sequence). The CDR3 coding sequence is TGTGCCAGTAGTCTCCCTAGCGGGGGGGCGAAAAACATTCAGTACTTC. Translation gives CASSLPSGGAKNIQYF. The full variable domain, completed using reference TRBV19 and TRBJ2-4, is DGGITQSPKYLFRKEGQNVTLSCEQNLNHDAMYWYRQDPGQGLRLIYYSQIVNDFQKGDIAEGYSVSREKKESFPLTVTSAQKNPTAFYLCASSLPSGGAKNIQYFGAGTRLSVL.